The clone carrying this T cell receptor beta chain was counted many times. The data were obtained in a study of neurological immune-mediated disorders. The team produced cDNA through 5'RACE using 10-nucleotide random UMIs. TCRdb used MiXCR to reprocess the 5' RACE reads, holding one entry per CDR3 protein. Here the sample spans about 60,000 distinct CDR3 sequences, roughly 4% being singletons. This CDR3 region has 14 residues. The ends were cut back, 3 bases at V and 2 bases at J, with 14 bases in the middle. The germline gives CDR1 DFQATT, CDR2 SNEGSKA (reference sequence). The receptor's source is a man in his thirties or forties with multiple sclerosis. Sequencing used PBMCs. V usage is TRBV20-1 and J usage is TRBJ2-7; D gene uncertain. CDR3 nucleotide sequence: TGCAGTGCTAGTATAGAGATTAGGCCCTACGAGCAGTACTTC. It yields the protein CSASIEIRPYEQYF.